The entry that follows covers one T cell receptor beta chain sequence. The entry originates in a study of cytomegalovirus exposure and HLA in healthy donors. The CDR3 sequence is 13 residues long. From germline, CDR1 is SGHTA and CDR2 FQGNSA. V lost 3 bases and J lost 6, with 12 bases in between. 60 Vbeta and 13 Jbeta primers were used in PCR. Some clones are missing from TCRdb's copy, which holds only in-frame ones; the method was immunoSEQ multiplex PCR. The sample lists about 110,000 clones, around 62% seen once, with approximately 3.8% in the top ten. Input material: PBMCs. The TCR sequence derives from a man aged 25-45 years in good health and CMV-seropositive. This chain joins TRBV7-2 and TRBJ2-7, with D possibly matching TRBD2 (6 bases). The CDR3 nucleotides are TGTGCCAGCAGCTTGTTGTCGGGGGTCGAGCAGTACTTC. Translating it yields CASSLLSGVEQYF.